This TCR beta chain was sequenced during a study of blood T cells in healthy people across ages (dated by TCRdb to 2014 to 2015). The study in broad terms: In model experiments, template switching captured roughly one uniquely barcoded TCR beta cDNA molecule for every two T cells. Using deep sequencing normalized with unique cDNA molecular identifiers, the study measured how TCR beta repertoire diversity changes with age. Four age groups were formed from the donors: young (average roughly 15 years), middle-aged (just under 40), aged (around 62) and long-lived (less than 85). To avoid experimental bias, donors of different ages were spread randomly across the sequencing lanes. Two additional independent replicas of 1 million unique cDNA reads from the same blood draw were analyzed for two donors (one aged 18 to 29 and one aged 80 or older).

Beyond this particular receptor, the publication reports: Total diversity estimates from one million sequenced T cells were considered lower bounds and underestimates. The percentage of naive T cells measured by flow cytometry correlated strongly with observed TCR beta diversity. As age increased, observed TCR beta diversity per million T cells dropped in a roughly linear way, and a significant reduction was already evident by age 40. Compared with the aged group, more naive CD4+ T cells, fewer expanded clones and increased TCR diversity were shown by the long-lived group, suggesting age selection. Donor CMV infection status was unknown, potentially confounding age-related changes in expanded clonotypes. Bulk unsorted PBMC profiling prevented conclusive comparison of naive and antigen-experienced compartments.

V is pared back by 2 bases and J by 1 base, with 7 bases lying between the germline termini. CDR3 length: 14 amino acids, cysteine to phenylalanine. The sequence is cut down to CDR3 DNA, 42 bases in frame from base 1. Library generation was performed with 5' RACE. Sequencing used an Illumina HiSeq 2500. A second PCR of about 7 to 12 cycles was run with a J-beta primer mix and a sample-barcoded 5' primer. Each TCR beta cDNA molecule received a unique molecular identifier from a template-switch 5' adaptor carrying 12 random nucleotides. Each sample yielded at least 2.5 million CDR3-containing paired-end reads. The Mint cDNA synthesis kit, primed by a TRBC-specific oligonucleotide, was used to synthesize first-strand cDNA from all RNA. After uracil-DNA glycosylase treatment, a first 18-cycle PCR used universal primers M1SS and BC2_uni_R on all cDNA. Under the source paper's analysis protocol: For normalization, 1 million high-quality reads, each with a distinct molecular identifier, were randomly selected from each sample. Reads with shared molecular identifiers were discarded instead of being binned into consensus sequences. CDR3 identification, clonotype clustering and error correction used MiTCR with a Q25 quality threshold and the strictest error-elimination algorithm. A nonparametric unseen species model with Euler transformation was used to estimate a lower bound on total TCR beta diversity. TCRdb redid the processing of the public reads, applying fastp at Q25 and MiXCR, and retained in-frame beta chains. Entries are consolidated by CDR3 protein sequence, retaining the most common genes and DNA. TCRdb, not the authors, supplied the V and J calls. Here the sample has about 900,000 distinct CDR3 sequences; approximately 49% occur a single time. Roughly 13% of the sample lies in the top ten.

Note on this clonotype: Its target antigen remains unknown. Base qualities are not at hand, and no much larger clone is one base apart.

Donors were 30 to 45 systemically healthy Caucasian individuals from Russia aged roughly 6 to 100 years. Ten milliliters of peripheral blood were collected from each donor into EDTA-treated Vacutainer tubes. Ficoll-Paque density-gradient centrifugation was used to isolate PBMCs, with at least 6.5 million per sample. Trizol reagent was used to extract total RNA from PBMCs, with at least 6 micrograms per sample. For every donor, flow cytometry on a PBMC aliquot measured the percentage of naive CD45RAhigh/CD27high T cells. The rearrangement combines TRBV12-3 or TRBV12-4 with TRBJ2-3, with the D gene uncertain. The material sequenced was blood. This TCR was sampled from a man aged 30 to 39 in good health. The DNA sequence is as follows: TGTGCCAGCAGTTTAATCCCCCGCACAGATACGCAGTATTTT. It is translated as CASSLIPRTDTQYF.